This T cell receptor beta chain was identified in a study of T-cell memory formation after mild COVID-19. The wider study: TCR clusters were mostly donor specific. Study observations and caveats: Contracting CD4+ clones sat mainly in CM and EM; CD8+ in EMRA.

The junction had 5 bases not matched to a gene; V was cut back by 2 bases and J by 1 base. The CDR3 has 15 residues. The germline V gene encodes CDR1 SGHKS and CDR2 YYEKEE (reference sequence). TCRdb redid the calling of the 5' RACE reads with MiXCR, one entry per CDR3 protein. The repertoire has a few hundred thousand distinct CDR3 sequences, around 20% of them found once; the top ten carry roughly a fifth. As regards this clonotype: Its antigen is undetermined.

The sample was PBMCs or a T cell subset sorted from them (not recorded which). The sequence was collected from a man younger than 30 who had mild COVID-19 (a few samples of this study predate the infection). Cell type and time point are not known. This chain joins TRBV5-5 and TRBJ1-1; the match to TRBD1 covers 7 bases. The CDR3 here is CASSFSTGTNTEAFF. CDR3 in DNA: TGTGCCAGCAGCTTTTCGACAGGGACGAACACTGAAGCTTTCTTT.